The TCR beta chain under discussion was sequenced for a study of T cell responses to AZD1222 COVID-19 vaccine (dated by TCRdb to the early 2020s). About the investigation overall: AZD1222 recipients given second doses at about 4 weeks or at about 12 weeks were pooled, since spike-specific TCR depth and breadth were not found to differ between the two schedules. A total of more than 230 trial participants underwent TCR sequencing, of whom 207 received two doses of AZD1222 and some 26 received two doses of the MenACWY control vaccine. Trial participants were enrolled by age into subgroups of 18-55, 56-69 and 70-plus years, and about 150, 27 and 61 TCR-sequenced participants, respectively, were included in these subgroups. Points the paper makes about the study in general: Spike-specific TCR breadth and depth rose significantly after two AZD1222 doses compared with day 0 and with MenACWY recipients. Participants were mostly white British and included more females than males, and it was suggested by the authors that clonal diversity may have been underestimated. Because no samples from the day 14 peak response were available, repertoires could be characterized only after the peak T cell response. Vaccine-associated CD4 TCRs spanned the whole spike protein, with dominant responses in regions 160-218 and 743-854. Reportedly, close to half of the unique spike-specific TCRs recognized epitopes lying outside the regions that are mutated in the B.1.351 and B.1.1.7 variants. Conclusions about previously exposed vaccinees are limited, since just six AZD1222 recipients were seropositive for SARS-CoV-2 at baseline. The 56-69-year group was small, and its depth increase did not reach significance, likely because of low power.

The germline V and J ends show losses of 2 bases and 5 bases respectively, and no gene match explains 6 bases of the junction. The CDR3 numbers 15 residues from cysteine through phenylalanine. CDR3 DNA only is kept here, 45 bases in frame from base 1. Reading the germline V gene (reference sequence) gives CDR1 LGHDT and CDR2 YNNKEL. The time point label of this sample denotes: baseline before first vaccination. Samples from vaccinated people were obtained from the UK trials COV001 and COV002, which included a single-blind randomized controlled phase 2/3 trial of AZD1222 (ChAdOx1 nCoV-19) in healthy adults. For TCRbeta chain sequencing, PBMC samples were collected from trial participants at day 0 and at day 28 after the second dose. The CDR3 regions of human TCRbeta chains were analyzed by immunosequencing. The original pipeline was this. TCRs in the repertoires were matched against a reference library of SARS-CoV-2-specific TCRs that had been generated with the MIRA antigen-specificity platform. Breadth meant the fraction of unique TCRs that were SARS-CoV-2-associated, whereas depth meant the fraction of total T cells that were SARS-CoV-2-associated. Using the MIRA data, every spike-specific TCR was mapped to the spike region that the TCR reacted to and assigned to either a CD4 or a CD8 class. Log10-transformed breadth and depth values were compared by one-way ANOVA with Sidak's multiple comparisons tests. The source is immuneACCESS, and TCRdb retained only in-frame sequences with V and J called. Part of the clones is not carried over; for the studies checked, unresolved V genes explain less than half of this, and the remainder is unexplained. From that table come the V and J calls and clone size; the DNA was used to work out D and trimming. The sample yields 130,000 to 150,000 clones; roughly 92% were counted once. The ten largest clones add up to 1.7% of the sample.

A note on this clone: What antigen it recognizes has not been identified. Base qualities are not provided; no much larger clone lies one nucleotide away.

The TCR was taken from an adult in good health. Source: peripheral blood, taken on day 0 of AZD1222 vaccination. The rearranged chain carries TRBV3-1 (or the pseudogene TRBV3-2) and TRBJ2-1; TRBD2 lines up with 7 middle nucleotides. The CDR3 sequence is CASSQRAGFNNEQFF. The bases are TGTGCCAGCAGCCAACGAGCGGGATTTAACAATGAGCAGTTCTTC.